This T cell receptor (beta chain) was documented in a study of shared clonotypes between healthy human individuals. Findings and caveats of the study: Researchers found naive subsets generally carried larger estimated richness than memory subsets.

In replicate PCRs of sorted subsets, roughly 190 ng DNA, about 30,000 T cell genomes, was used. In the original workflow: Junction-only sequences produced by ImmunoSEQ had no quality scores, so filtering differed. Using immunoSEQ multiplex PCR, the repertoire was profiled, and TCRdb retains in-frame clones only, with some absent. The V and J calls and clone size are taken from that table; D and trimming were inferred from the DNA. The table lists hundreds of thousands of clones, almost 97% of them singletons. Germline V lookup: CDR1 MNHEY, CDR2 SVGAGI. This CDR3 comprises 15 residues. J lost 3 bases, V lost 6 bases, and 7 bases had no gene match. On this clone: Its matching antigen is unknown.

This receptor was taken from a woman aged 25-40 years in good health. Sequencing was done on a sample of naive CD4+ T cells sorted from blood. Stated subset: CD45RA+ positively selected. This chain uses TRBV6-5 with TRBJ2-1; TRBD1 aligns across 8 bases. Written as DNA, the CDR3 is TGTGCCAGCAGCCGGACCGGGACAGGCTACAATGAGCAGTTCTTC. Translated, it gives CASSRTGTGYNEQFF.